Ten or more counts support the clone carrying this T cell receptor (beta chain). What it binds is not known. The CDR3 is made up of 15 amino acids. With 1 base clipped from V and 1 base from J, the junction kept 2 bases outside the gene matches. From germline, CDR1 is SGHTA and CDR2 FQGNSA. Library preparation for TCR beta used quantitative 5'-RACE with molecular barcodes. TCRdb re-derived calls from the 5' RACE reads in MiXCR, one entry per CDR3 protein. Found here are around 91,000 distinct CDR3 sequences, roughly 8.8% of them singletons; the top ten hold about a third. The sample originates from a study of CD8 T cells in ankylosing spondylitis. Overall study findings and caveats: Reportedly, significant enrichment of disease-linked clones occurred in matched ankylosing spondylitis synovial fluid. Peripheral blood held disease-linked clones only at relatively low frequency, and these were CD8+. The study identified a TCR beta motif of several highly homologous variants that appeared characteristic of ankylosing spondylitis blood.

The gene calls are TRBV7-2 and TRBJ2-7, with TRBD2 matching 9 bases. The TCR was taken from a male donor with ankylosing spondylitis. Sequences were obtained from blood, either unsorted or a sorted T cell fraction (not recorded which). The CDR3 reads CASSLDSGSSYEQYF. DNA of the CDR3: TGTGCCAGCAGCTTAGATAGCGGGAGTTCCTACGAGCAGTACTTC.